The rows below give T cell receptor beta chains drawn from one sample of a study of T-cell memory formation after mild COVID-19. A single record per CDR3 protein comes from TCRdb applying MiXCR to the 5' RACE reads. Among 350,000 or so distinct CDR3 sequences listed, 20% to 25% were seen once. Sequenced: PBMCs or a T cell subset sorted from them (not recorded which). These TCRs come from a man younger than 35 who had mild COVID-19 (a few samples of this study predate the infection). Cell type and time point are not known. CDR3s include the opening cysteine and the closing phenylalanine or tryptophan. The D gene is left open where the match is weak. Size tells how often a clone was seen (once, few, many) or the class of an expanded clone, and some rows leave it out.

NA	TRBV9	NA	TRBJ2-7	TGTGCCAGCAGCCCCGAGGGGGGGCTTGGGTACTACGAGCAGTACTTC	CASSPEGGLGYYEQYF
TRBD2	TRBV5-1	few	TRBJ2-5	TGCGCCAGCAGCCCGCAGCCTACTAGCGGACAAGAGACCCAGTACTTC	CASSPQPTSGQETQYF
NA	TRBV6-5	few	TRBJ1-2	TGTGCCAGCAGCCCCGGTGGGTCCCGATCGGGCTACACCTTC	CASSPGGSRSGYTF
NA	TRBV25-1	NA	TRBJ1-4	TGTGCCAGCTTGAAAGCGGGGAGTGAAAAACTGTTTTTT	CASLKAGSEKLFF
NA	TRBV12-3/TRBV12-4	NA	TRBJ2-3	TGTGCCAGCAGCCGGGACACATTCACAGATACGCAGTATTTT	CASSRDTFTDTQYF
NA	TRBV7-6	few	TRBJ1-1	TGTGCCAGCAGCTTAGAGGGGAAGTACACTGAAGCTTTCTTT	CASSLEGKYTEAFF
NA	TRBV7-2	NA	TRBJ1-6	TGTGCCAGCAGCGGCACCTCACAGGGCGCAGCTGGCTCACCCCTCCACTTT	CASSGTSQGAAGSPLHF
TRBD1	TRBV5-1	many	TRBJ2-7	TGCGCCAGCAGCTTGGACAGGGGGATCTCCTACGAGCAGTACTTC	CASSLDRGISYEQYF
TRBD1	TRBV12-3/TRBV12-4	NA	TRBJ1-1	TGTGCCAGCAGGCTGACAGGGGAAACTGAAGCTTTCTTT	CASRLTGETEAFF
NA	TRBV6-5	NA	TRBJ1-6	TGTGCCAGCAGCCCCCATGGGGGCTTGACTTCACCCCTCCACTTT	CASSPHGGLTSPLHF
TRBD1	TRBV6-2/TRBV6-3	NA	TRBJ2-7	TGTGCCAGCAGCTCTACAGGGGGCACTGCCGGGTACTTC	CASSSTGGTAGYF
NA	TRBV7-9	NA	TRBJ2-7	TGTGCCAGCAGCTTACTGGGCAAAGGCTCCTACGAGCAGTACTTC	CASSLLGKGSYEQYF
NA	TRBV7-8	NA	TRBJ1-2	TGTGCCAGCAGCGAGAGTGGAAACTATGGCTACACCTTC	CASSESGNYGYTF
NA	TRBV9	NA	TRBJ2-5	TGTGCCAGCAGCGCTCCCAGGCACGGGACCCAGTACTTC	CASSAPRHGTQYF
TRBD1	TRBV12-3/TRBV12-4	NA	TRBJ1-1	TGTGCCAGCAGTCAAATGGGACAGGGGGGTGAAGCTTTCTTT	CASSQMGQGGEAFF
NA	TRBV7-2	few	TRBJ1-6	TGTGCCAGCAGCTGGGGGGCAGGCATTGATTCACCCCTCCACTTT	CASSWGAGIDSPLHF
TRBD1	TRBV20-1	NA	TRBJ1-2	TGCAGTGCTAGTGTCGGGACAGCACTTTATGGCTACACCTTC	CSASVGTALYGYTF
NA	TRBV6-2/TRBV6-3	NA	TRBJ1-1	TGTGCCAGCAGTTTTCCAGGGTGGGAGACTGAAGCTTTCTTT	CASSFPGWETEAFF